Listed here are 22 T cell receptor beta chains from one sample, sequenced in a study of T cell responses to AZD1222 COVID-19 vaccine. Profiling relied on immunoSEQ multiplex PCR, and the TCRdb table lists in-frame clones only, not all of them. The repertoire holds approximately 90,000 clones, with less than 90% as singletons. This sample comprised peripheral blood, obtained on day 0 of AZD1222 vaccination. These receptors were taken from an adult in good health.

The chain links TRBV28 to TRBJ1-5; tentatively, D is TRBD1 (6 bases). The length of the CDR3 is 14 residues. The germline gives CDR1 MDHEN, CDR2 SYDVKM. With 4 bases removed from V and 3 bases from J, the gap between germline ends came to 10 bases. CDR3 coding DNA: TGTGCCAGCAGTTCCGGGGGGCTCAATCAGCCCCAGCATTTT. As protein: CASSSGGLNQPQHF.

The chain carries TRBV29-1 and TRBJ1-5; weak D call: TRBD1 (5 bases). Per the germline V gene, CDR1 is SQVTM and CDR2 is ANQGSEA. CDR3 length: 13 residues. The V and J ends lost 6 bases and 4 bases respectively, with 13 bases between them. The CDR3 loop reads CSVHNGGNQPQHF. The CDR3 DNA reads TGCAGCGTCCATAACGGGGGTAATCAGCCCCAGCATTTT.

The chain carries TRBV29-1 and TRBJ1-2, with a possible D match to TRBD1 (6 bases). The length of the CDR3 is 14 residues. The germline V and J ends were trimmed by 3 bases and 2 bases, with 13 bases remaining between them. Germline V gives CDR1 SQVTM, CDR2 ANQGSEA. The CDR3 sequence: CSVDGGRANYGYTF. The CDR3 nucleotides read TGCAGCGTTGATGGGGGCAGGGCGAACTATGGCTACACCTTC. Full variable domain (rest looked up from reference TRBV29-1 and TRBJ1-2): SAVISQKPSRDICQRGTSLTIQCQVDSQVTMMFWYRQQPGQSLTLIATANQGSEATYESGFVIDKFPISRPNLTFSTLTVSNMSPEDSSIYLCSVDGGRANYGYTFGSGTRLTVV.

This clone was counted between two and nine times. The rearrangement joins TRBV7-9 to TRBJ2-7; 8 bases are shared with TRBD2. V was clipped by 3 bases and J by 7 bases; unmatched bases: 8. The CDR3 spans 14 residues. CDR1 is SEHNR and CDR2 is FQNEAQ in the germline V gene (reference sequence). The DNA for the CDR3 is TGTGCCAGCAGCTTGCCTGGGGTAGCGGGGGAGCAGTACTTC. This gives the protein CASSLPGVAGEQYF.

The chain employs TRBV28 and TRBJ1-4, with D possibly matching TRBD1 (5 bases). V shed 4 bases and J shed 3 bases, with 18 bases lying between them. This CDR3 comprises 17 residues. The germline gives CDR1 MDHEN, CDR2 SYDVKM. The CDR3 DNA reads as TGTGCCAGCAGTTCCATCCCCCGGACACCCTCTAATGAAAAACTGTTTTTT. Translated, it gives CASSSIPRTPSNEKLFF.

Here the CDR3 reads CASSYGQGELAEQFF. CDR3 DNA: TGTGCCAGCAGTTACGGACAGGGGGAGTTGGCTGAGCAGTTCTTC. The chain employs TRBV6-2 or TRBV6-3 and TRBJ2-1; TRBD1 aligns across 10 bases. Germline CDR1 is MNHEY and CDR2 is SVGEGT. The CDR3 contains 15 residues. J was trimmed by 9 bases and V by 2 bases; bases with no gene match: 7.

The chain uses TRBV27 and TRBJ1-3, with D maybe TRBD1 (5 bases). The CDR3 loop spans 15 amino acids. V was trimmed by 0 bases and J by 0 bases, leaving 6 bases between them. Germline V gene sequence: CDR1 MNHEY, CDR2 SMNVEV (reference sequence). The CDR3 is CASSLSGTSGNTIYF. CDR3 nucleotide sequence: TGTGCCAGCAGTTTATCGGGGACCTCTGGAAACACCATATATTTT.

This sequence joins TRBV7-8 and TRBJ1-1; possibly TRBD1 for D (5 bases). Germline lookup yields CDR1 SGHVS and CDR2 FQNEAQ. This CDR3 contains 15 residues. Trimming left V 2 bases short and J 2 bases short, with 12 bases between. Here the CDR3 reads CASSLRRQPNTEAFF. CDR3 coding DNA: TGTGCCAGCAGCTTAAGGAGACAGCCCAACACTGAAGCTTTCTTT.

This chain joins TRBV9 and TRBJ1-6; TRBD1 might be the D (6 bases). From germline, CDR1 is SGDLS and CDR2 YYNGEE. Trimming took 0 bases from V and 6 from J, leaving 10 bases between them. The CDR3 consists of 15 residues. The CDR3: CASSVDGGLNSPLHF. The CDR3 DNA follows: TGTGCCAGCAGCGTAGATGGGGGGCTTAATTCACCCCTCCACTTT.

The chain is built from TRBV7-2 and TRBJ2-7; 8 bases line up with TRBD2. The CDR3 consists of 13 residues. V trimming: 5 bases; J trimming: 3 bases; junction bases outside the gene matches: 3. Germline V CDR1 and CDR2: SGHTA, FQGNSA. The CDR3 loop is CASSPRGDYEQYF. The CDR3 DNA follows: TGTGCCAGCAGCCCGCGGGGGGACTACGAGCAGTACTTC.

This clone was seen only once. The CDR3 sequence is CASSLPPWVRGSEQYF. CDR3 bases: TGTGCCAGCAGTTTACCTCCTTGGGTGCGGGGCAGCGAGCAGTACTTC. The chain combines TRBV28 with TRBJ2-7, with a weak D call TRBD2 (6 bases). The CDR3 totals 16 residues. Per germline, CDR1 MDHEN and CDR2 SYDVKM. Trimming removed 2 bases from V and 6 bases from J, with 20 bases in between.

The chain is built from TRBV25-1 and TRBJ2-1; TRBD2 agrees at 9 bases. The CDR3 loop spans 16 amino acids. The germline gives CDR1 MGHDK, CDR2 SYGVNS. V trimming: 1 base; J trimming: 6 bases; junction bases outside the gene matches: 7. DNA for the CDR3: TGTGCCAGCAGTGAATCCACAGCGGGAGGCCTCAATGAGCAGTTCTTC. It translates to CASSESTAGGLNEQFF.

V gene TRBV5-6 combines with J gene TRBJ1-2, with a tentative D call TRBD1 (5 bases). The CDR3 sequence is 16 residues long. Germline V lookup: CDR1 SGHDT, CDR2 YYEEEE. The V end lost 1 base, the J end lost 4 bases, and 17 bases lay between the germline ends. The CDR3 loop is CASSLPAGGAGYGYTF. DNA of the CDR3: TGTGCCAGCAGCTTGCCGGCGGGTGGGGCAGGCTATGGCTACACCTTC.

The rearrangement uses TRBV30 and TRBJ2-1; D is perhaps TRBD1 (6 bases). V lost 1 base and J lost 5, with 9 bases in between. Germline V gene lookup returns CDR1 GTSNPN and CDR2 SVGIG (reference sequence). The CDR3 contains 13 residues. The CDR3 loop is CAWSADSNNEQFF. CDR3 in DNA: TGTGCCTGGAGTGCGGACAGCAACAATGAGCAGTTCTTC.

V usage is TRBV28 and J usage is TRBJ1-4; TRBD1 might be the D (6 bases). The CDR3 extends over 13 amino acids. V was pared by 5 bases and J by 7 bases, with 11 bases between. CDR1 and CDR2 from the germline V gene are MDHEN and SYDVKM. The CDR3 DNA follows: TGTGCCAGCAGTGCCCGACAGGTTGAAAAACTGTTTTTT. Translating it yields CASSARQVEKLFF.

The chain employs TRBV10-1 and TRBJ1-2; the D is unclear. This CDR3 spans 17 amino acids. Trimming removed 5 bases from V and 0 bases from J, with 19 bases in between. The germline gives CDR1 WNHNN, CDR2 SYGVQD (reference sequence). The CDR3: CASSRTPPASANYGYTF. The CDR3 coding sequence is TGCGCCAGCAGTAGGACCCCGCCCGCTTCAGCTAACTATGGCTACACCTTC.

The rearrangement links TRBV15 to TRBJ1-2; a weak D match, TRBD1 (6 bases). The V end lost 1 base, the J end lost 4 bases, and 10 bases lay between the germline ends. Germline CDR1 and CDR2: LNHNV and YYDKDF (reference sequence). The CDR3 extends over 14 amino acids. DNA of the CDR3: TGTGCCACCAGCAGAGGTCTGGACAGCTATGGCTACACCTTC. Translation: CATSRGLDSYGYTF.

About this clone: At one end the junction does not follow the germline gene, possibly because of a read error. This chain joins TRBV18 and TRBJ2-7, with D unclear. The germline V gene encodes CDR1 KGHSH and CDR2 LQKENI. The CDR3 loop spans 12 amino acids. The CDR3 here is CASSPPTAGPHF. Here the CDR3 DNA reads TGTGCCAGCTCACCACCTACTGCCGGGCCCCACTTC.

The V and J genes are TRBV19 and TRBJ1-6; perhaps TRBD1 as D (5 bases). The germline CDR1 and CDR2 sequences are LNHDA and SQIVND (reference sequence). V lost 5 bases and J 5 bases, leaving 13 bases between the germline ends. The CDR3 extends over 15 amino acids. The chain's CDR3 is CASSPRQNNNSPLHF. The CDR3 DNA reads TGTGCCAGTAGTCCTCGACAGAATAATAATTCACCCCTCCACTTT. Together with reference TRBV19 and TRBJ1-6, the CDR3 gives the full variable domain: DGGITQSPKYLFRKEGQNVTLSCEQNLNHDAMYWYRQDPGQGLRLIYYSQIVNDFQKGDIAEGYSVSREKKESFPLTVTSAQKNPTAFYLCASSPRQNNNSPLHFGNGTRLTVT.

The V call is TRBV7-2, the J call TRBJ1-1, with TRBD1 identical over 9 bases. J gave up 4 bases and V 5 bases, and 5 bases lay outside the gene matches. The CDR3 spans 14 residues. CDR1 SGHTA and CDR2 FQGNSA come from the germline V gene. The CDR3 loop is CASSLDRGSTEAFF. The CDR3 nucleotides read TGTGCCAGCAGCCTGGACAGGGGCAGCACTGAAGCTTTCTTT.

The CDR3 coding sequence is TGTGCCAGCAGACCCTTCCTGACGGCCAAAAACATTCAGTACTTC. This gives the protein CASRPFLTAKNIQYF. The chain is built from TRBV11-2 and TRBJ2-4, with D unclear. The CDR3 sequence is 15 residues long. The V and J ends lost 6 bases and 1 base respectively, with 13 bases between them. Looked up from germline, CDR1 is SGHAT and CDR2 is FQNNGV.

This chain uses TRBV12-3 or TRBV12-4 with TRBJ1-4, with a weak D call TRBD1 (6 bases). The CDR3 loop spans 13 amino acids. V lost 6 bases to trimming and J lost 8 bases, with 13 bases between them. This chain's CDR3 is CASRAQGTEKLFF. The CDR3 DNA sequence: TGTGCCAGCAGAGCACAGGGAACCGAAAAACTGTTTTTT.